This TCR beta chain was recorded in a study of cytomegalovirus exposure and HLA in healthy donors. For this clone: A read error may produce the germline difference seen at one junction end.

Germline V gives CDR1 SEHNR, CDR2 FQNEAQ (reference sequence). The CDR3 contains 12 residues. The study ran its PCR with 60 Vbeta and 13 Jbeta primers. Per the study methods: A follow-up analysis tallied about 80 million unique TCR beta chains, roughly 11 million shared. Generated by immunoSEQ multiplex PCR, the TCRdb table keeps only in-frame clones and is missing some. For V, J and clone size, that table is used; D and trimming come from the DNA. The sample lists some 130,000 clones, around 74% seen once, with roughly 7.5% in the top ten. Material: PBMCs. The V gene is TRBV7-9, the J gene TRBJ1-1; 7 bases match TRBD1. This clonotype was obtained from a male donor in good health and CMV-seronegative. In nucleotides, the CDR3 is TGTTCCAGCAGCTCAGTGGACAGGGAAGCTTTCTTT. It is translated as CSSSSVDREAFF.